This TCR beta chain came from a study of technical replicates of blood from a handful of donors. Clones were read by immunoSEQ multiplex PCR, and TCRdb kept only the in-frame ones, dropping some. The table records approximately 81,000 clones, 96% of them present only once. The CDR3 is made up of 16 amino acids. V lost 4 bases and J lost 2; bases outside the gene matches: 9. The germline CDR1 and CDR2 sequences are MDHEN and SYDVKM. The sequence was obtained from a human donor in good health. The sequenced material came from T cells isolated from PBMCs. The chain uses TRBV28 and TRBJ2-3, with TRBD1 matching 7 bases. The chain's CDR3 is CASSSLRDRYTDTQYF. Written as DNA, the CDR3 is TGTGCCAGCAGTTCTCTCCGGGACAGATACACAGATACGCAGTATTTT.